This T cell receptor (beta chain) was sequenced during a study of cytomegalovirus exposure and HLA in healthy donors (TCRdb year 2017). In the study overall: According to an earlier analysis of 587 of the donors, about 179 million T cells yielded roughly 110 million unique TCR beta sequences and about 300 Gb of sequence data. An early release that covered 640 HLA-typed donors contained about 300 gigabases of sequencing data and about 84 million unique TCR sequences. Of the roughly 400 genotyped donors, 65% to 90% were placed in the genetic ancestry cluster associated with self-reported Caucasian donors. The study aimed to test whether cataloging public T cell receptors could reveal signatures of past pathogen exposure. The study profiled the T cell repertoires of some 610 subjects by immunosequencing and related them to cytomegalovirus serostatus. A separate validation cohort of some 130 different subjects was used in addition to the approximately 670-subject first cohort. High-throughput TCR immunosequencing, statistical association of individual TCRs with disease status, and machine learning were combined to predict cytomegalovirus infection status. To study patterns of TCR occurrence, a later analysis re-analyzed previously published TCR beta repertoires from around 660 donors and added high-resolution HLA genotyping. Rather than using new phenotypic data, the later analysis identified candidate immune exposures from TCR beta sequences and from how often those sequences occurred across donors. In an earlier analysis of 587 of the donors, high-throughput TCR beta sequencing was used to judge whether each TCR beta V gene segment behaved as functional or pseudogenic. Donor age, sex, ethnicity and CMV serostatus were compiled alongside the repertoire data. A later genetic analysis took genome-wide SNP genotypes for about three fifths of the 666 donors and used that subset as a discovery cohort. Every discovery cohort repertoire had been produced on one sequencing platform. HLA typing included class I and class II loci at four-digit resolution. Typing coverage varied by locus: about 620-630 donors for A, B, C, DRB1 and DQB1; approximately 500 for DQA1; more than 600 for DPA1; fewer than 480 for DPB1. Roughly 5 DR-DQ haplotypes were handled as single units for association and clustering, since linkage in the cohort was strong. On average, roughly 240,000 unique TCR beta nucleotide sequences were sequenced per donor among about 400 genotyped donors of the cohort, with roughly 18% of those sequences being non-productive.

The library was built by means of the immunoSEQ multiplex PCR assay. For the multiplex PCR, a mixture combining 60 forward primers for TCR Vbeta segments and 13 reverse primers for TCR Jbeta segments was used. The CDR3 region of rearranged TCR beta genes was amplified from genomic DNA with a multiplex PCR assay. Amplified TCR beta libraries were sequenced as 87-base-pair reads on the Illumina HiSeq System. Under the source paper's analysis protocol: Across the roughly 670 repertoires, a later analysis counted around 80 million unique TCR beta chains, approximately 10 million of which were shared by at least two donors. A nearest-neighbor algorithm error-corrected the raw reads and collapsed the reads into unique sequences, merging closely related sequences to remove PCR and sequencing errors. To assign V, D and J gene segments, CDR3 sequences were aligned to IMGT reference sequences. For a sequence to be retained, a match of at least six nucleotides was required to both a V gene segment and a J gene segment. A rearrangement counted as productive if the CDR3 had no stop codons and remained in frame with V and J, and every other rearrangement counted as non-productive. Following IMGT convention, CDR3 was defined as the stretch from the second conserved V-encoded cysteine to the conserved J-encoded phenylalanine. The earlier analysis of a few hundred of the donors excluded sequences that lacked an unambiguous match to a single V gene segment. An earlier analysis of about 590 of the donors classified V segments as functional when productive rearrangements were above 56.7% and as segregating when the standard deviation between donors was above 5%. A statistical classification framework was built to diagnose cytomegalovirus status from the catalog of TCR beta chain sequences. In a later analysis, V and J genes were assigned by comparing TCR nucleotide sequences against IMGT/GENE-DB human TR gene sequences. The TCRdist pipeline was used in a later analysis to assign CDR3 sequences and most-parsimonious VDJ recombination scenarios. In a later analysis, each TCR beta chain was defined by its CDR3 amino acid sequence together with its V-gene family, and reads without a unique V-gene family were excluded. As a way to deal with suspected cross-contamination and a sequencing artifact, a later analysis dropped roughly 600 nucleotide sequences that were highly shared and had low generation probability. In a later analysis, a clonal expansion index was calculated for each public chain from normalized within-repertoire ranks of inferred template counts. A later analysis computed generation probabilities with a VDJ recombination model fitted to out-of-frame rearrangements, and checked the results against IGoR. In a later analysis, hypergeometric tests were used to score TCR-TCR, TCR-HLA and TCR-CMV co-occurrence, with a repertoire-size bias correction applied to TCR pairs. False discovery rates were estimated in a later analysis by permuting HLA or CMV assignments 20 times. In a later analysis, co-occurring TCRs were grouped with DBSCAN, and TCRdist sequence similarity was added when clustering was performed within HLA-allele-positive subsets. For co-occurrence clustering, repertoires with fewer than 30,000 or more than 120,000 public chains were excluded, along with roughly 5 repertoires with anomalous nucleotide sharing. TCRdb's version of the immuneACCESS table is confined to in-frame rearrangements and falls short of the full clone set. An unresolved V gene accounts for under half of the shortfall where checked; the remainder is of unknown origin. The DNA was the basis for D and trimming; V, J and clone size are from that table. This sample holds approximately 160,000 clones; roughly 80% were observed only once. The ten top clones hold around 4.7% of the sample.

Taken from the germline V gene (reference sequence), the CDR1 and CDR2 loops are LNHDA and SQIVND. The CDR3 runs 12 amino acids, cysteine and phenylalanine included. Here the CDR3 DNA is all that survives: 36 bases in frame from base 1. V is cut by 7 bases and J by 7 bases, and the space between the germline ends is 10 bases. In the case of this clone: Its antigen is currently not known. No per-base quality is available; no much larger clone lies one base away.

The cohort was made up of approximately 670 healthy bone marrow donors. All cohort members were sampled while nominally healthy, although unrecorded immune exposures were likely present. The donor tested CMV seronegative and was one of the 352 seronegative cohort members. Each donor provided a peripheral blood sample, and peripheral blood mononuclear cells were used for TCR beta sequencing. The Qiagen DNeasy Blood Extraction Kit was used to extract genomic DNA from the blood cell samples. The investigation overall reported the following: About 17 rarely observed V segments, including chromosome 9 orphons, were excluded from the earlier analysis of 550 to 700 of the donors because counts were too low. According to a later analysis, TCR association rates differed among HLA loci, with DRB1 alleles showing the most associated TCRs and HLA-C alleles showing the fewest. CMV serostatus was the only immune exposure information available for the cohort. A group of highly shared sequence variants was considered likely to be a technical artifact of the sequencing pipeline. Some IMGT-functional V segments, including TRBV6-2 and TRBV6-3, could not be distinguished by the 87-base-pair reads and were therefore excluded. The classifier was reported to diagnose cytomegalovirus status with high specificity and sensitivity in both the original and validation cohorts. In the study, around 160 TCR beta chains were listed as associated with cytomegalovirus. In vitro tests confirmed that a few of the cytomegalovirus-associated TCR beta chains recognize cytomegalovirus antigens. In an earlier analysis of 587 of the donors, most TCR beta V segments were observed in productive rearrangements about 87% or about 30% of the time, broadly matching IMGT annotations. In a later analysis, HLA-associated TCR beta chains were found to be more clonally expanded and to have lower generation probabilities than equally common non-associated chains. Most CMV-associated TCR beta chains appeared to be HLA-restricted in a later analysis, and the HLA associations seemed to be driven largely by CMV exposure. Presence/absence analyses assumed roughly uniform sequencing depth across donors, an assumption that may not hold. An association between a missense DCLRE1C variant and V-gene and J-gene trimming of TCR beta chains was found in a later genetic analysis and replicated in an independent cohort. It was suggested by the authors that the approach could potentially be generalized to other disease states and immunological phenotypes. A later analysis reported that several top co-occurrence clusters appeared linked to parvovirus B19, influenza, CMV and Epstein-Barr virus. When HLA alleles, especially DR and DQ, strongly co-occurred, attributing TCR associations to individual alleles was difficult. Because HLA typing was unavailable for some donors at each locus, only the typed subset was used in association tests. In this cohort, only TCR beta chains were sequenced, and detectable features were limited by the absence of alpha or paired-chain data. At a false discovery rate of 0.05, a later analysis linked some 17,000 TCR beta sequences to specific HLA alleles. Linkage disequilibrium might explain the correlated functional status among segregating V segments, but an unknown experimental factor could not be excluded. According to a later genetic analysis, donors in an Asian-associated ancestry cluster had fewer N-insertions in productive TCRs than the approximately 700-donor mean. Most TCR sequences were seen in very few donors, while some public TCRs were found in many individuals. A further reported finding was that TCR beta sequences accurately predicted the HLA-A and HLA-B alleles for most subjects in the first cohort.

The receptor comes from a male donor in good health and CMV-seronegative. The sequencing input was PBMCs. Recombination connected TRBV19 to TRBJ1-4, with the D gene too uncertain to name. The DNA sequence is given as TGTGCCAGTACCCGGGATTTTGAAAAACTGTTTTTT. Its protein product is CASTRDFEKLFF.